This paragraph reports one T cell receptor (beta chain). Its antigen is still unknown. The data stem from a study of T cell responses to AZD1222 COVID-19 vaccine. Method: immunoSEQ multiplex PCR; TCRdb's copy keeps in-frame clones and lacks some. The sample yields roughly 120,000 clones, around 85% seen once. Study-level results: No repertoire was sampled before or during the peak T cell response, only after it. Close to half of all spike-specific TCRs reportedly target regions of the variants that are unmutated.

The sequence was collected from an adult who received the AZD1222 COVID-19 vaccine. The starting material was peripheral blood, obtained 28 days after the second AZD1222 dose.

Here the CDR3 reads CASSQVRGGGELFF. CDR3 DNA sequence: TGTGCCAGCAGCCAAGTGCGAGGAGGCGGGGAGCTGTTTTTT. The gene calls are TRBV16 and TRBJ2-2; a possible D gene is TRBD2 (5 bases). The germline gives CDR1 KGHSY, CDR2 FQNENV. This CDR3 comprises 14 residues. V lost 2 bases and J lost 7, with 11 bases in between.